Listed below are T cell receptor beta chains from one sample, sequenced in a study of CD4 T cells in relation to SARS-CoV-2 and coronaviruses. The data were produced by immunoSEQ multiplex PCR, yet TCRdb's version contains in-frame clones alone and is incomplete. The repertoire holds around 30,000 clones, with under 80% as singletons. Their recognized antigens are unknown. Sequencing input: memory CD4+ T cells from PBMCs, cultured in vitro. The origin of the receptors is an adult with COVID-19. CDR3s leave out the opening cysteine and the closing phenylalanine or tryptophan. The size of a clone is reported for some rows only, either as once, few or many, or as a class for expanded clones.

CDR3aa | j_gene | v_gene | abundance
ATSDKQANEQF | TRBJ2-1 | TRBV24-1 | -
ASSLRELLAGYTDTQY | TRBJ2-3 | TRBV7-9 | -
ASSQETVGIDTQY | TRBJ2-3 | TRBV14 | once
ASSLENTQY | TRBJ2-3 | TRBV5-1 | few
ATSDHRQGDNQPQH | TRBJ1-5 | TRBV24-1 | -
ASSESTGPSSYNEQF | TRBJ2-1 | TRBV10-1 | -
ASRVQGDRREQF | TRBJ2-1 | TRBV28 | -
ASNLDRAGTEAF | TRBJ1-1 | TRBV6-5 | -
ASSAPTSLPGELF | TRBJ2-2 | TRBV5-1 | -
ASSYSSLLGSVNTEAF | TRBJ1-1 | TRBV6-2/TRBV6-3 | once
ASSYRTGADEAF | TRBJ1-1 | TRBV5-4 | -
ASSLDAEAF | TRBJ1-1 | TRBV28 | -
ASSPTGDSYNEQF | TRBJ2-1 | TRBV7-2 | -
ASSYGYRGSARTNEKLF | TRBJ1-4 | TRBV6-2/TRBV6-3 | -
ASSLLSGELF | TRBJ2-2 | TRBV27 | -
ASSFGGRAYEQY | TRBJ2-7 | TRBV7-9 | -
ATSEGPGQGNQPQH | TRBJ1-5 | TRBV15 | -
SAQRETTQY | TRBJ2-3 | TRBV20-1 | -
ASSTPPGTGGFHEQY | TRBJ2-7 | TRBV5-4 | once
ASAPGQETYEQY | TRBJ2-7 | TRBV28 | few
ATSRNGDQPQH | TRBJ1-5 | TRBV15 | -
ASSWGQGNEQY | TRBJ2-7 | TRBV5-6 | few
ASSFGRRNSPLH | TRBJ1-6 | TRBV7-3 | -
ASSHEIAGSNEQF | TRBJ2-1 | TRBV6-2/TRBV6-3 | -
ASSSAGGGYT | TRBJ1-2 | TRBV12-3/TRBV12-4 | -
ASNRHGTSGRGEQY | TRBJ2-7 | TRBV4-2 | -